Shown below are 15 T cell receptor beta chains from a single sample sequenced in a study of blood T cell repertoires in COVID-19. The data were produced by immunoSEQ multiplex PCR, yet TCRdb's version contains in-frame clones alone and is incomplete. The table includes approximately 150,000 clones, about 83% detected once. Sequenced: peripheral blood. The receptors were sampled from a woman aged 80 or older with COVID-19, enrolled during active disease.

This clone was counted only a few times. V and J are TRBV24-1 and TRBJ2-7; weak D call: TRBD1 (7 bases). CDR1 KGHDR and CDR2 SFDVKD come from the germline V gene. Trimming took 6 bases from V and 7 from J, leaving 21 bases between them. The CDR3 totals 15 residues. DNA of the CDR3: TGTGCCACCAGTACGGGAGAGGGGGCACTTGAAGAGCAGTACTTC. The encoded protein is CATSTGEGALEEQYF.

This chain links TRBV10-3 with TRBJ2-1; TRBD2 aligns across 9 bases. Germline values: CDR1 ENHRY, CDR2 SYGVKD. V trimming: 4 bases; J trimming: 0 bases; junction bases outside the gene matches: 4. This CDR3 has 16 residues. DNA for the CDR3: TGTGCCATCAGTGGTAGCGGGAGTGGCTCCTACAATGAGCAGTTCTTC. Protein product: CAISGSGSGSYNEQFF.

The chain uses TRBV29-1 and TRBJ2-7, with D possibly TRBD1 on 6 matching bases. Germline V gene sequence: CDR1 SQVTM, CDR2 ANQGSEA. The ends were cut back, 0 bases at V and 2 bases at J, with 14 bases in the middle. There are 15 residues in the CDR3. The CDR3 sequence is CSVEEGSSGAYEQYF. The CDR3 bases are TGCAGCGTTGAAGAAGGGTCGTCAGGGGCCTACGAGCAGTACTTC.

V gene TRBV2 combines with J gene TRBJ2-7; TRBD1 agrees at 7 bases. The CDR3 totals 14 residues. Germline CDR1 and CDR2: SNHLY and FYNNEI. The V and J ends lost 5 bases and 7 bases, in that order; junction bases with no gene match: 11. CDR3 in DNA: TGTGCCAGCAGTCTGACAGGGAAGAGTGGGGAGCAGTACTTC. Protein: CASSLTGKSGEQYF.

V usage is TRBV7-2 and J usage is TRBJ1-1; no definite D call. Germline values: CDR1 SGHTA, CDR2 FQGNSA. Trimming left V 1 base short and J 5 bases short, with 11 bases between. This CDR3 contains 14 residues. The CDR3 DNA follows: TGTGCCAGCAGCTTAGAATATGGGCAAACTGAAGCTTTCTTT. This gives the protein CASSLEYGQTEAFF. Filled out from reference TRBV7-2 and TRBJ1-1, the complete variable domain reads GAGVSQSPSNKVTEKGKDVELRCDPISGHTALYWYRQSLGQGLEFLIYFQGNSAPDKSGLPSDRFSAERTGGSVSTLTIQRTQQEDSAVYLCASSLEYGQTEAFFGQGTRLTVV.

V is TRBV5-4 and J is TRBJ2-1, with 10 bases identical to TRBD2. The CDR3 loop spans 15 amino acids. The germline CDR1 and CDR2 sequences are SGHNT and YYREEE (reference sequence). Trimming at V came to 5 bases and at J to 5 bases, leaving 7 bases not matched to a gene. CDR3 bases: TGTGCCAGCAGTTTAACTAGCGGGACCCACAATGAGCAGTTCTTC. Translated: CASSLTSGTHNEQFF.

The CDR3 is CASSFSGYGYTF. CDR3 DNA: TGTGCCAGCAGTTTCAGCGGCTATGGCTACACCTTC. This chain links TRBV12-3 or TRBV12-4 with TRBJ1-2; D call uncertain. The CDR3 length is 12 residues. V lost 3 bases, J lost 4 bases, and 6 bases lay in between.

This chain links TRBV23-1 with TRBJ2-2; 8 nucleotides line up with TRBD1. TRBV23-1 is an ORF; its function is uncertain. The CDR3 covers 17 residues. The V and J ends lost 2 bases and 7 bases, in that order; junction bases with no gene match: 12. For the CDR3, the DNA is TGCGCCAGCAGTCAAATAAAAACCGACAGGGGTGACGGGGAGCTGTTTTTT. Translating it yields CASSQIKTDRGDGELFF.

CDR3 in amino acids: CASSLVQGSYNEQFF. The CDR3 DNA is TGTGCCAGCAGCTTAGTACAGGGCTCCTACAATGAGCAGTTCTTC. The genes are TRBV11-1 and TRBJ2-1; D possibly corresponds to TRBD1 (6 bases). The CDR3 runs to 15 residues. Per the germline V gene, CDR1 is SGHAT and CDR2 is FQDESV (reference sequence). The V end was cut by 1 base, the J end by 0 bases, with 7 bases between.

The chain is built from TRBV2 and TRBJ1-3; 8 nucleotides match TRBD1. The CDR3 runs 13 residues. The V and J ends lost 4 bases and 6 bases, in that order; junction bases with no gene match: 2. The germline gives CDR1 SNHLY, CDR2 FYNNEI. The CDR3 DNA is TGTGCCAGCAGTGGACAGGGGTTAAACACCATATATTTT. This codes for CASSGQGLNTIYF.

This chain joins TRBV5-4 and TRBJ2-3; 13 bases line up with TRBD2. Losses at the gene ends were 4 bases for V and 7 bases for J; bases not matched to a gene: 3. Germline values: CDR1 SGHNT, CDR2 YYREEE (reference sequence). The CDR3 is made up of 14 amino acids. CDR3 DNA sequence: TGTGCCAGCAGCCAGGGACTAGCGGGAAATACGCAGTATTTT. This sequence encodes CASSQGLAGNTQYF.

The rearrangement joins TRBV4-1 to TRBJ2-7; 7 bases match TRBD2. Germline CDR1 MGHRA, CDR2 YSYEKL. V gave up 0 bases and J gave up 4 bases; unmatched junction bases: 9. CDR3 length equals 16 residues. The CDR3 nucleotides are TGCGCCAGCAGCCAAGATAGGAGCGGGGCGTCATACGAGCAGTACTTC. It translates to CASSQDRSGASYEQYF.

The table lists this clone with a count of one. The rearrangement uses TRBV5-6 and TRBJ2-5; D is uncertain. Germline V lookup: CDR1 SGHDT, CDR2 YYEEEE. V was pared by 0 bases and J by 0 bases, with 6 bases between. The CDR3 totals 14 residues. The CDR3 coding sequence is TGTGCCAGCAGCTTGGAAACTGACCAAGAGACCCAGTACTTC. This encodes CASSLETDQETQYF.

The CDR3 DNA is TGTGCCAGCAGTTTTATTAACTCGAACTATGGCTACACCTTC. Translation: CASSFINSNYGYTF. The chain has TRBV28 and TRBJ1-2; no clear D gene. V lost 3 bases and J 2 bases, leaving 10 bases between the germline ends. This CDR3 comprises 14 residues. The germline CDR1 and CDR2 sequences are MDHEN and SYDVKM.

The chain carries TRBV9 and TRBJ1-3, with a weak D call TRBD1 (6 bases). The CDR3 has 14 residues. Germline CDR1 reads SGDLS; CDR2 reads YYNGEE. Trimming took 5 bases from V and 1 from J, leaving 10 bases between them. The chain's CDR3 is CASSKTGSGNTIYF. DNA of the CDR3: TGTGCCAGCAGTAAGACAGGATCTGGAAACACCATATATTTT.